This T cell receptor beta chain came from a study of OX40 agonist ivuxolimab in advanced cancers. Study details: Ivuxolimab is a fully human IgG2 antibody that activates OX40 (CD134). Patients received ivuxolimab, an intravenous treatment, every 2 weeks at 0.01 to 10 mg/kg. Of the participants, under 50% had some prior anti-PD-1, anti-PD-L1 or anti-CTLA-4 therapy, which was allowed.

CDR1 and CDR2 (germline): SGHTA, FQGTGA. Trimming removed 5 bases from V and 2 bases from J; junction bases left unmatched: 5. This CDR3 has 16 residues. Only in-frame clones appear in the TCRdb table, and some are missing; sequencing was by immunoSEQ multiplex PCR. The repertoire includes around 29,000 clones, around 81% of them detected once, and about 32% sits in the top ten. This chain uses TRBV7-3 with TRBJ2-6, with 8 bases that match TRBD1. The sample here was CD4+ or CD8+ T cells sorted from blood, taken in a trial of the OX40 agonist ivuxolimab. This sequence originates from an adult with an advanced solid tumor such as melanoma, head and neck, liver or kidney cancer. CDR3 residues: CASSPQGATGANVLTF. CDR3 sequence (DNA): TGTGCCAGCAGCCCCCAGGGGGCCACTGGGGCCAACGTCCTGACTTTC.